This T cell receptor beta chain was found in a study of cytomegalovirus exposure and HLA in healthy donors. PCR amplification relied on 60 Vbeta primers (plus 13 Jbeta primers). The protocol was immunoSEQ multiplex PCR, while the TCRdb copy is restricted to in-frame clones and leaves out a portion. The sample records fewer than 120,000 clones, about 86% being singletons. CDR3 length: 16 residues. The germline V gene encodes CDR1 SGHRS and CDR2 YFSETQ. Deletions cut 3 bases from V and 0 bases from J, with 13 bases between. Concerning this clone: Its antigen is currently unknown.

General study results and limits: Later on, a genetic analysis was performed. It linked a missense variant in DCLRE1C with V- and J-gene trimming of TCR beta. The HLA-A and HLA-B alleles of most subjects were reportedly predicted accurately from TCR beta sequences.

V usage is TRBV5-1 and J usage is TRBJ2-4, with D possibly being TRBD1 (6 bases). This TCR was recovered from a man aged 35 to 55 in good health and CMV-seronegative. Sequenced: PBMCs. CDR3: CASSSGQKVAKNIQYF. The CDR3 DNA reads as TGCGCCAGCAGCTCAGGACAGAAGGTAGCCAAAAACATTCAGTACTTC.